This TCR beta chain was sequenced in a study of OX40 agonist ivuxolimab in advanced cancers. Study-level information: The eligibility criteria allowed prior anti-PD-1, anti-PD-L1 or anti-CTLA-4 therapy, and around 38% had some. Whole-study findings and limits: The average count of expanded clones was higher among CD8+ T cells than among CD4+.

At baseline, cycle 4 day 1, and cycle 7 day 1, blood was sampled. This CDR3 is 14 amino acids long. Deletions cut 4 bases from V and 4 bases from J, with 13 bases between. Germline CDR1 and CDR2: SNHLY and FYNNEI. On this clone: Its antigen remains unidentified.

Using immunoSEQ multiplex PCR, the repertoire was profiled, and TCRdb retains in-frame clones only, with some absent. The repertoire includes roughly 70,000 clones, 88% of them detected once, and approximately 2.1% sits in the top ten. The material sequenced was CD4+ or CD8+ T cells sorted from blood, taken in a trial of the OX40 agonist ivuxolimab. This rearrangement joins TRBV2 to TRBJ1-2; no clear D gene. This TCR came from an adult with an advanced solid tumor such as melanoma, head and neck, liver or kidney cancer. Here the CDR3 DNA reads TGTGCCAGCAGTGCCTCTCCGGACCTCTATGGCTACACCTTC. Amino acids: CASSASPDLYGYTF.